This T cell receptor (beta chain) was obtained from a study of T cells in Graves' hyperthyroidism and ophthalmopathy. The study, taken as a whole, reports: The model forecast ophthalmopathy, anticipating it by a median approximately 6.2 months before onset. Most thyroid clonotypes with frequency above 0.001 were detected in blood. Ophthalmopathy could be told apart from stable hyperthyroidism with a 13 V-J model.

Remarks on this clonotype: Its antigen is as yet unknown. This may arise from a read error, as a much more abundant clone is one base away.

TCR beta CDR3 sequences were amplified from RNA transcripts. The HTBI primer set drove a first-round RT-PCR of the TCR CDR3. TCRdb ran MiXCR on the multiplex PCR reads and lists one entry per CDR3 protein. The sample has hundreds of thousands of distinct CDR3 sequences, less than 25% seen once; the top ten hold around a third. V was clipped by 0 bases and J by 3 bases, with 16 bases between them. CDR1 and CDR2 from the germline V gene are SGHRS and YFSETQ. The CDR3 has 16 residues. This TCR was sampled from a man in his thirties or forties with Graves' ophthalmopathy. Sequencing was done on a sample of blood. J is TRBJ2-7 and V is TRBV5-1; D perhaps matches TRBD2 (5 bases). In nucleotides, the CDR3 is TGCGCCAGCAGCTTGGGCGGTAGCGAGAGGGTCTACGAGCAGTACTTC. This gives the protein CASSLGGSERVYEQYF. Supplemented by reference TRBV5-1 and TRBJ2-7, the full variable domain reads KAGVTQTPRYLIKTRGQQVTLSCSPISGHRSVSWYQQTPGQGLQFLFEYFSETQRNKGNFPGRFSGRQFSNSRSEMNVSTLELGDSALYLCASSLGGSERVYEQYFGPGTRLTVT.